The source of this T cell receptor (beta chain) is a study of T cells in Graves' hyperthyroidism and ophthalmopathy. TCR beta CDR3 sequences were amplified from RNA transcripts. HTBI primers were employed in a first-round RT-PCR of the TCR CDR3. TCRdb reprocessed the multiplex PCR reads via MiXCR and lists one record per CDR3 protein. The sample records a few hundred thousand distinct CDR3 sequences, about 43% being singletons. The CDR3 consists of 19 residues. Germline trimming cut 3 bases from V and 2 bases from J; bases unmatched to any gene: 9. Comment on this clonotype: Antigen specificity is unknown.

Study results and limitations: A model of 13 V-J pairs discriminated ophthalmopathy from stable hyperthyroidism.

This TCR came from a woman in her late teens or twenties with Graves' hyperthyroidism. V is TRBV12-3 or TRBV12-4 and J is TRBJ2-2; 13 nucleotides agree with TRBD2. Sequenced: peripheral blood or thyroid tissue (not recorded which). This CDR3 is CASSFGRTSGRPNTGELFF. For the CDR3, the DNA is TGTGCCAGCAGTTTCGGCCGGACTAGCGGGAGACCCAACACCGGGGAGCTGTTTTTT.